This T cell receptor (beta chain) is drawn from a study of blood T cell repertoires in COVID-19. Study overall: COVID-19 samples, acute and convalescent, were from the United States, Italy and Spain. Sources were T cells, B-cell-depleted T cells, or PBMCs; the material itself was cDNA or gDNA.

Germline CDR1 MNHEY, CDR2 SMNVEV (reference sequence). Between the trimmed V and J ends, which lost 5 bases and 5 bases, there was a span of 18 bases. The CDR3 covers 16 residues. Authors' analysis steps: Estimated nucleated cell counts came from reference gene primer amplification. Assay used: immunoSEQ multiplex PCR; TCRdb lists only in-frame clones, some missing. V and J calls and clone size are copied from that table; D and trimming were computed from the DNA. The data show just under 30,000 clones, about nine tenths seen once. The TCR originated in a human donor with active COVID-19. The donor label of this sample is uncertain. The chain links TRBV27 to TRBJ2-2, with D possibly matching TRBD2 (5 bases). The specimen was peripheral blood. The CDR3 DNA is TGTGCCAGCAGTGCGCTCGCGGGCATGGGTACCGGGGAGCTGTTTTTT. Translating it yields CASSALAGMGTGELFF.